One sample yielded the 14 T cell receptor beta chains listed below, sequenced in a study of vaccination and CD4 T cells after COVID-19. Regarding treatment: roughly 10-day PBMC culture with coronavirus spike peptide pools or control peptides (ViraFEST assay). Researchers collected the unexposed donor's CD4+ T cells before the COVID-19 pandemic (2011-2018). Cultured CD4+ T-cell DNA underwent Oncomine TCR Beta short-read sequencing. TCRdb re-called the PCR reads with MiXCR, one entry per CDR3 protein. The data contain over 5,000 distinct CDR3 sequences, around 40% of them singletons. These receptors have no known antigen. Sequencing was performed on CD4+ T cells from blood, cultured in vitro. These receptors were taken from a human donor in good health.

This clonotype is large (0.1 to 1%) in the sample. This chain uses TRBV5-1 with TRBJ1-1; D gene uncertain. The length of the CDR3 is 14 residues. The V end lost 0 bases, the J end lost 0 bases, and 6 bases lay between the germline ends. Germline V lookup: CDR1 SGHRS, CDR2 YFSETQ. The CDR3 DNA reads as TGCGCCAGCAGCTTGGACAGCATGAACACTGAAGCTTTCTTT. Translated: CASSLDSMNTEAFF.

This clonotype showed up just a few times. This sequence joins TRBV21-1 and TRBJ1-5; TRBD1, as called in the table, went unchecked against the DNA. TRBV21-1 is listed as a pseudogene. This CDR3 region has 11 residues. In nucleotides, the CDR3 is TGTGCCAGACAGGGGAATCAGCCCCAGCATTTT. Amino acid sequence: CARQGNQPQHF.

A few counts support this clonotype. The chain combines TRBV6-1 with TRBJ1-2; D might be TRBD1 (6 bases). The CDR3 contains 11 residues. The germline CDR1 and CDR2 sequences are MNHNS and SASEGT. Deletions cut 7 bases from V and 7 bases from J, with 10 bases between. The DNA of the CDR3 is TGTGCCAGCAATCTACAGGGTGGCTACACCTTC. Translating gives CASNLQGGYTF.

This clonotype has just a few counts. The chain uses TRBV6-5 and TRBJ1-1; 7 bases map to TRBD1. CDR1 is MNHEY, CDR2 SVGAGI, per germline. This CDR3 contains 15 residues. J gave up 4 bases and V 6 bases, and 11 bases lay outside the gene matches. The CDR3 sequence is CASRYKENRGTEAFF. CDR3 DNA: TGTGCCAGCAGATACAAGGAAAACAGGGGCACTGAAGCTTTCTTT.

This rearrangement joins TRBV12-3 or TRBV12-4 to TRBJ1-2; D call uncertain. V shed 6 bases and J shed 2 bases, with 13 bases lying between them. The CDR3 loop spans 14 amino acids. CDR3 DNA sequence: TGTGCCAGCAGCCTGGTAGGGAGGAACTATGGCTACACCTTC. Its translation is CASSLVGRNYGYTF.

The CDR3 nucleotides read TGTGCCAGCAGCTTAGATCAAGGGTTCAATCAGCCCCAGCATTTT. Residues: CASSLDQGFNQPQHF. V is TRBV7-6 and J is TRBJ1-5; D call uncertain. The CDR3 extends over 15 amino acids. Between the trimmed V and J ends, which lost 1 base and 3 bases, there was a span of 10 bases. Germline CDR1 SGHVS, CDR2 FNYEAQ.

The rearrangement joins TRBV2 to TRBJ2-2, with 12 bases matching TRBD2. Per germline, CDR1 SNHLY and CDR2 FYNNEI. With V trimmed by 3 bases and J by 6 bases, 2 bases remained unmatched. This CDR3 contains 15 residues. CDR3 sequence (DNA): TGTGCCAGCAGTGAGCGACTAGCGGGGGCCGGGGAGCTGTTTTTT. Protein sequence: CASSERLAGAGELFF.

In its sample, this clonotype was seen a few times. The V gene is TRBV6-5, the J gene TRBJ1-1, with D tentatively TRBD1 (5 bases). CDR1 is MNHEY, CDR2 SVGAGI, per germline. Trimming removed 1 base from V and 5 bases from J, with 5 bases in between. CDR3 size: 12 residues. This CDR3 is CASSYWGTEAFF. CDR3 bases: TGTGCCAGCAGTTACTGGGGGACTGAAGCTTTCTTT.

CDR3 sequence reads: CATRTGEAGELFF. DNA of the CDR3: TGTGCCACCCGGACAGGGGAGGCCGGGGAGCTGTTTTTT. V gene TRBV15 combines with J gene TRBJ2-2; 9 bases align to TRBD1. Looked up from germline, CDR1 is LNHNV and CDR2 is YYDKDF (reference sequence). The CDR3 totals 13 residues. With 8 bases clipped from V and 6 bases from J, the junction kept 4 bases outside the gene matches.

The chain joins TRBV21-1 to TRBJ2-6; TRBD1 is the table's D call and was not checked against the DNA. TRBV21-1 is noted as a pseudogene. This CDR3 contains 17 residues. The CDR3, as DNA: TGTGCCAGCAGCAAAGGGGGGACAACCTCTGGGGCCAACGTCCTGACTTTC. Its translation is CASSKGGTTSGANVLTF.

This clonotype was counted a few times. The chain has TRBV11-1 and TRBJ2-3; D gene unclear. The V end lost 0 bases, the J end lost 2 bases, and 9 bases lay between the germline ends. Per the germline V gene, CDR1 is SGHAT and CDR2 is FQDESV (reference sequence). CDR3 size: 15 residues. The CDR3 spells CASSLALDPTDTQYF. The CDR3 nucleotides are TGTGCCAGCAGCTTAGCTCTCGACCCCACAGATACGCAGTATTTT. Full variable domain (outside the CDR3, taken from reference TRBV11-1 and TRBJ2-3): EAEVAQSPRYKITEKSQAVAFWCDPISGHATLYWYRQILGQGPELLVQFQDESVVDDSQLPKDRFSAERLKGVDSTLKIQPAELGDSAMYLCASSLALDPTDTQYFGPGTRLTVL.

CDR3 loop: CASYRPLTGEQYF. CDR3 nucleotide sequence: TGTGCCAGCTACCGGCCCCTGACCGGCGAGCAGTACTTC. This chain uses TRBV6-1 with TRBJ2-7; D ambiguous. V lost 8 bases to trimming and J lost 6 bases, with 17 bases between them. Germline V gene sequence: CDR1 MNHNS, CDR2 SASEGT. This CDR3 contains 13 residues.

The chain employs TRBV10-3 and TRBJ1-1; unclear D gene. The CDR3 length is 11 residues. V was shortened by 5 bases and J by 1 base, with 2 bases between the two germline ends. CDR1 and CDR2 (germline): ENHRY, SYGVKD. CDR3 nucleotide sequence: TGTGCCATCAGTCAGAACACTGAAGCTTTCTTT. Translating gives CAISQNTEAFF.

This clonotype was seen only a few times. The gene calls are TRBV7-2 and TRBJ1-2; D remains ambiguous. The V and J ends lost 1 base and 7 bases respectively, with 10 bases between them. This CDR3 is built from 13 residues. CDR1 is SGHTA and CDR2 is FQGNSA in the germline V gene. CDR3 sequence reads: CASSLVPGVGYTF. The CDR3 coding sequence is TGTGCCAGCAGCTTAGTTCCCGGGGTTGGCTACACCTTC.